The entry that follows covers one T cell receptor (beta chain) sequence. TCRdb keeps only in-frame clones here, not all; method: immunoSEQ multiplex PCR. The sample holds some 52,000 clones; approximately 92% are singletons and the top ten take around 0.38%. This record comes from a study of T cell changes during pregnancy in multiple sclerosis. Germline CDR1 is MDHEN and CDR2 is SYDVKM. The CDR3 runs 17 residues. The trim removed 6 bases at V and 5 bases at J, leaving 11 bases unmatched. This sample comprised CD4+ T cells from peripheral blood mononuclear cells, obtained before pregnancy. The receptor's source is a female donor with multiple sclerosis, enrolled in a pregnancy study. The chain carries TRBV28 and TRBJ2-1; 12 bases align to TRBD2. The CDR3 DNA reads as TGTGCCAGCAGGTCTCCGGGACTAGCGGGCGACCACAATGAGCAGTTCTTC. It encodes CASRSPGLAGDHNEQFF.